This TCR beta chain is drawn from a study of radiation and T cells in renal cell carcinoma. Clones were sequenced by immunoSEQ multiplex PCR, and TCRdb holds only the in-frame ones, with some missing. Among 150,000 or so clones listed, about 85% were seen once. Germline values: CDR1 SEHNR, CDR2 FQNEAQ (reference sequence). CDR3 size: 15 residues. After removal of 0 bases from V and 10 bases from J, the junction contained 5 bases not matched to a gene. Indicated time point: baseline pretreatment blood. Treatment defined: 15 Gy SBRT to primary tumor, nephrectomy 4 weeks later. This clone was detected only a few times.

The V and J genes are TRBV7-9 and TRBJ2-1; TRBD2 matches at 11 bases. This TCR derives from a woman in her 70s with renal cell carcinoma. The sequences come from blood, collected from a patient whose treatment included radiotherapy and nephrectomy. The CDR3 DNA sequence: TGTGCCAGCAGCTTAGCTGGGCTAGCGGGGGGAGAGCAGTTCTTC. This gives the protein CASSLAGLAGGEQFF. Complete variable domain (other parts from reference TRBV7-9 and TRBJ2-1): DTGVSQNPRHKITKRGQNVTFRCDPISEHNRLYWYRQTLGQGPEFLTYFQNEAQLEKSRLLSDRFSAERPKGSFSTLEIQRTEQGDSAMYLCASSLAGLAGGEQFFGPGTRLTVL.